One sample yielded the 13 T cell receptor beta chains listed below, sequenced in a study of PD-L1 blockade in urothelial cancer. Using immunoSEQ multiplex PCR, the repertoire was profiled, and TCRdb retains in-frame clones only, with some absent. The sample includes just under 30,000 clones, 87% of them seen just once. The specimen was PBMCs, collected around atezolizumab (anti-PD-L1) treatment. The source is a man aged 50-59 years with urothelial cancer.

V is TRBV5-1 and J is TRBJ1-1; 11 nucleotides align to TRBD1. With V trimmed by 0 bases and J by 6 bases, 1 base remained unmatched. CDR1 is SGHRS and CDR2 is YFSETQ in the germline V gene. This CDR3 has 14 amino acids. The CDR3 DNA reads as TGCGCCAGCAGCTTGGGGACAGGGGGCTCTGAAGCTTTCTTT. This encodes CASSLGTGGSEAFF.

V usage is TRBV30 and J usage is TRBJ2-2; a weak D match, TRBD2 (5 bases). The germline V and J ends were trimmed by 3 bases and 2 bases, with 19 bases remaining between them. The CDR3 totals 17 residues. Looked up from germline, CDR1 is GTSNPN and CDR2 is SVGIG (reference sequence). This CDR3 reads CAWSPRTYGENTGELFF. The CDR3 DNA reads as TGTGCCTGGAGCCCTCGGACTTACGGGGAAAACACCGGGGAGCTGTTTTTT.

The chain links TRBV7-9 to TRBJ1-2, with D possibly being TRBD1 (6 bases). V was trimmed by 6 bases and J by 0 bases, leaving 26 bases between them. The germline CDR1 and CDR2 sequences are SEHNR and FQNEAQ (reference sequence). The CDR3 is 19 amino acids. The CDR3 reads CASRPPGTSGGAANYGYTF. The DNA for the CDR3 is TGTGCCAGCAGGCCTCCCGGGACTAGCGGGGGGGCCGCTAACTATGGCTACACCTTC.

This chain links TRBV11-2 with TRBJ2-7; 7 bases are shared with TRBD1. CDR1 and CDR2 from the germline V gene are SGHAT and FQNNGV. The CDR3 runs to 16 residues. The V and J ends lost 4 bases and 1 base, in that order; junction bases with no gene match: 10. The CDR3 DNA is TGTGCCAGCAGCTCCTCCGACAGGGTCTCATCCTACGAGCAGTACTTC. Its protein is CASSSSDRVSSYEQYF.

This sequence joins TRBV2 and TRBJ2-1; 7 bases fit TRBD2. J gave up 9 bases and V 3 bases, and 11 bases lay outside the gene matches. In germline, CDR1 is SNHLY, CDR2 FYNNEI. There are 15 residues in the CDR3. CDR3 DNA sequence: TGTGCCAGCAGTGAGTGGGGGAGGGCCCATATTGAGCAGTTCTTC. Translation gives CASSEWGRAHIEQFF.

The chain couples TRBV14 to TRBJ2-2; TRBD1 aligns across 7 bases. Germline loops: CDR1 SGHDN, CDR2 FVKESK. There are 13 residues in the CDR3. J was trimmed by 12 bases and V by 4 bases; bases with no gene match: 8. CDR3 amino acids: CASSRGTGVQLFF. Written as DNA, the CDR3 is TGTGCCAGCAGCCGAGGTACAGGGGTCCAGCTGTTTTTT. The variable domain in full, completed from reference TRBV14 and TRBJ2-2, reads EAGVTQFPSHSVIEKGQTVTLRCDPISGHDNLYWYRRVMGKEIKFLLHFVKESKQDESGMPNNRFLAERTGGTYSTLKVQPAELEDSGVYFCASSRGTGVQLFFGEGSRLTVL.

The gene calls are TRBV5-1 and TRBJ1-1, with D perhaps matching TRBD1 (5 bases). With 6 bases removed from V and 0 bases from J, the gap between germline ends came to 9 bases. The length of the CDR3 is 13 residues. The germline gives CDR1 SGHRS, CDR2 YFSETQ. DNA for the CDR3: TGCGCCAGCACGGGGGAAATGAACACTGAAGCTTTCTTT. Amino acids: CASTGEMNTEAFF. Filled out from reference TRBV5-1 and TRBJ1-1, the complete variable domain reads KAGVTQTPRYLIKTRGQQVTLSCSPISGHRSVSWYQQTPGQGLQFLFEYFSETQRNKGNFPGRFSGRQFSNSRSEMNVSTLELGDSALYLCASTGEMNTEAFFGQGTRLTVV.

The genes are TRBV6-7 and TRBJ2-5; TRBD2 aligns across 8 bases. TRBV6-7 is assigned to the ORF class and has an uncertain function. This CDR3 comprises 13 residues. With 2 bases clipped from V and 9 bases from J, the junction kept 5 bases outside the gene matches. The chain's CDR3 is CASSYERESPQYF. As DNA, the CDR3 is TGTGCCAGCAGTTACGAGCGGGAGAGTCCCCAGTACTTC.

The chain uses TRBV4-1 and TRBJ2-3; 9 bases agree with TRBD2. This CDR3 contains 18 residues. J was trimmed by 2 bases and V by 0 bases; bases with no gene match: 9. Germline V CDR1 and CDR2: MGHRA, YSYEKL. CDR3 nucleotide sequence: TGCGCCAGCAGCCAAGATCGGGGCGGGGGGGCCGTCACAGATACGCAGTATTTT. Encoded protein: CASSQDRGGGAVTDTQYF.

V usage is TRBV30 and J usage is TRBJ1-4, with TRBD1 matching over 8 bases. Germline lookup yields CDR1 GTSNPN and CDR2 SVGIG (reference sequence). V lost 2 bases to trimming and J lost 2 bases; unmatched junction nucleotides: 4. The CDR3 has 15 residues. The CDR3 spells CAWSHRGSTNEKLFF. The DNA of the CDR3 is TGTGCCTGGAGTCACAGGGGGTCGACTAATGAAAAACTGTTTTTT.

The chain links TRBV30 to TRBJ1-6, with D possibly TRBD1 on 6 matching bases. The CDR3 is 15 residues long. Trimming removed 1 base at V and 7 bases at J, with 14 bases between. In germline, CDR1 is GTSNPN, CDR2 SVGIG (reference sequence). The CDR3 spells CAWSAFGGRNSPLHF. The DNA of the CDR3 is TGTGCCTGGAGTGCGTTCGGGGGGCGGAATTCACCCCTCCACTTT.

A few counts support this clone. The CDR3 region has the DNA TGTGCCAGCAGCTTCCAGGGGCGCACAGATACGCAGTATTTT. Protein product: CASSFQGRTDTQYF. This chain uses TRBV9 with TRBJ2-3, with TRBD1 as a possible D gene (6 bases). The CDR3 has 14 residues. Germline assignment: CDR1 SGDLS and CDR2 YYNGEE. Deletions cut 4 bases from V and 1 base from J, with 10 bases between. Supplemented by reference TRBV9 and TRBJ2-3, the full variable domain reads DSGVTQTPKHLITATGQRVTLRCSPRSGDLSVYWYQQSLDQGLQFLIQYYNGEERAKGNILERFSAQQFPDLHSELNLSSLELGDSALYFCASSFQGRTDTQYFGPGTRLTVL.

The V gene is TRBV7-9, the J gene TRBJ1-1, with a possible D match to TRBD1 (5 bases). The V and J ends lost 4 bases and 1 base respectively, with 13 bases between them. In germline, CDR1 is SEHNR, CDR2 FQNEAQ (reference sequence). This CDR3 contains 15 residues. Here the CDR3 DNA reads TGTGCCAGCAGCTATCAATTCGGGGGGAACACTGAAGCTTTCTTT. It is translated as CASSYQFGGNTEAFF.